The clone carrying this T cell receptor beta chain came up a few times. The sample comes from a study of blood T cell repertoires in COVID-19. CDR3 length: 16 amino acids. Unmatched junction bases numbered 10, after V lost 1 base and J lost 4 bases. CDR1 and CDR2 (germline): SNHLY, FYNNEI. Clones were read by immunoSEQ multiplex PCR, and TCRdb kept only the in-frame ones, dropping some. The repertoire has approximately 300,000 clones, 92% of them found once; the top ten carry roughly 18%. Sequenced sample: PBMCs or T cells enriched from blood (not recorded which). This TCR was recovered from a woman in her 30s who had recovered from COVID-19. J is TRBJ2-7 and V is TRBV2; 7 positions match TRBD2. CDR3 sequence reads: CASSEGDGRARYEQYF. For the CDR3, the DNA is TGTGCCAGCAGTGAAGGAGATGGGAGGGCCAGATACGAGCAGTACTTC.